The present T cell receptor (beta chain) was sequenced within a study of blood T cell repertoires in COVID-19 (dated by TCRdb to the early 2020s). Looking at the study overall: Samples from collaborators originated in the United States, Italy and Spain and spanned both the acute and convalescent phases of COVID-19. The dataset comprised deeply sampled blood TCRbeta repertoires from subjects exposed to, actively infected with, or recovered from COVID-19. The samples were drawn from the first 160 participants of the ongoing ImmuneRACE study and from over a thousand subjects provided by 6 global collaborators. HLA class I and class II types, where available, came from metadata supplied by the sample provider rather than from assay-based typing. Sample metadata almost always included a de-identified subject ID, COVID-19 status, age in years and sex. The repertoires were released in a freely available public database intended as a resource for research on the immune response to SARS-CoV-2. The material from the prospective study consisted of cDNA or gDNA derived from T cells, B-cell-depleted T cells, or PBMCs.

Regarding this clone: This clone's antigen is unknown. No base qualities exist here, and no much larger clone lies one base off it.

Inclusive of the bounding cysteine and phenylalanine, the CDR3 is 14 residues long. Solely the CDR3 DNA is kept, with 42 bases framed from the first base. Clipping removes 5 bases from V and 6 bases from J, with 8 as the unmatched junction base count. Taken from the germline V gene, the CDR1 and CDR2 loops are MNHEY and SVGAGI. The collaborating institutions used their own protocols to collect whole blood in K2EDTA tubes. For TCRbeta analysis, collaborators shipped samples as frozen whole blood, isolated PBMCs, or DNA extracted from either of those sample types. What the study reported, not specific to this receptor: The amount of clinical and demographic metadata varied by source and participant and was provided uncurated.

TCRbeta CDR3 regions were amplified from genomic DNA by means of the immunoSEQ Assay, a bias-controlled multiplex PCR. The original methods were these. Nucleated cell counts per sample were estimated from amplification of reference gene primers within the assay. To quantify the absolute abundance of each unique TCRbeta CDR3 rearrangement, sequence reads were collapsed and filtered. Productive Simpson clonality was computed per sample as the square root of Simpson's diversity index over productive rearrangements. The source is immuneACCESS, and TCRdb retained only in-frame sequences with V and J called. Part of the clones is not carried over; for the studies checked, unresolved V genes explain less than half of this, and the remainder is unexplained. V, J and clone size reflect that table, while D and trimming were determined from the DNA. The sample records about 210,000 clones, under 95% of which are singletons. The top ten constitute around 1.2% of the sample.

The V gene is TRBV6-5 and the J gene is TRBJ2-3; 7 central nucleotides agree with TRBD1. The TCR was taken from a man aged 25-45 years with acute or convalescent COVID-19. Sequencing was performed on peripheral blood. The DNA is as follows: TGTGCCAGCAGTCGAGAGGGGGCAGGGGATACGCAGTATTTT. Translation gives CASSREGAGDTQYF.